This TCR beta chain was obtained from a study of control samples from healthy donors and cancer patients. Germline values: CDR1 SQVTM, CDR2 ANQGSEA. The CDR3 extends over 10 amino acids. The table came from immunoSEQ multiplex PCR; TCRdb's copy has only in-frame clones and leaves some out. Among over 200,000 clones, over 75% were seen once, and the ten largest hold 13%. Sequencing input: PBMCs. The TCR comes from a woman aged 60-70 years with lung cancer. The V call is TRBV29-1, the J call TRBJ2-3, with D uncertain. The CDR3, as DNA: TGCAGGACCGACACAGATACGCAGTATTTT. It codes for CRTDTDTQYF.